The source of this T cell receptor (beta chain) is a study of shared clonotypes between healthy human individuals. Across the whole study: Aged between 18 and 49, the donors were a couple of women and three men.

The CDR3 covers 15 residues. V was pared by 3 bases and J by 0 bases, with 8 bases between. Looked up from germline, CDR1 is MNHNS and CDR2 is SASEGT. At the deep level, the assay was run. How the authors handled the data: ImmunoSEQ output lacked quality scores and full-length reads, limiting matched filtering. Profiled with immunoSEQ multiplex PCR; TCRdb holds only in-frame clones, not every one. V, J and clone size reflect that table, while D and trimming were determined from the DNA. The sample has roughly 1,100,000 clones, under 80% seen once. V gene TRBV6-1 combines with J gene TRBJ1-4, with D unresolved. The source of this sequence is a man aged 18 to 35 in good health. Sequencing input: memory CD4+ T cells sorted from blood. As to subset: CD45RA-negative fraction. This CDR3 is CASSDWGATNEKLFF. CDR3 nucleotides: TGTGCCAGCAGTGATTGGGGTGCAACTAATGAAAAACTGTTTTTT.